A selection of T cell receptor beta chains follows, all from one sample in a study of STAT3 mutations in large granular lymphocyte leukemia. Using immunoSEQ multiplex PCR, the repertoire was profiled, and TCRdb retains in-frame clones only, with some absent. Here the sample spans under 15,000 clones, around 90% being singletons. The source material was peripheral blood mononuclear cells. These TCRs come from a man between 40 and 49 years old with T-cell large granular lymphocyte leukemia. Some clones in this sample may be carry-over from other donors' samples. Both conserved end residues are part of each CDR3. A D gene is named only where the DNA matches it firmly. Clone size is stated in some rows and not others, as once, few, many or a class when expanded.

clone_size	v_call	d_call	j_call	cdr3_nt	cdr3_aa
.	TRBV7-2	.	TRBJ1-3	TGTGCCAGCAGCTTAGAGGCAGGGTTTGGAAACACCATATATTTT	CASSLEAGFGNTIYF
.	TRBV29-1	.	TRBJ2-1	TGCAGCGTTTCTGGCGGGGACACCCCCATCAAGGGCTCCTACAATGAGCAGTTCTTC	CSVSGGDTPIKGSYNEQFF
.	TRBV10-3	.	TRBJ1-3	TGTGCCATCAGTGAGTCGGTGGGGGCTTCTGGAAACACCATATATTTT	CAISESVGASGNTIYF
once	TRBV6-6	.	TRBJ1-5	TGTGCCAGCACGACCTTGGGGGGGCCCCAGCATTTT	CASTTLGGPQHF
.	TRBV27	.	TRBJ1-4	TGTGCCAGCAGTACATTGACAGGAAAACTGTTTTTT	CASSTLTGKLFF
.	TRBV5-4	TRBD1	TRBJ1-1	TGTGCCTGGATCAGGGGGAGCACTGAAGCTTTCTTT	CAWIRGSTEAFF
.	TRBV7-9	.	TRBJ2-7	TGTGCCAGCGTGGGACAGCGGGCCTACGAGCAGTACTTC	CASVGQRAYEQYF
.	TRBV6-5	TRBD1	TRBJ1-2	TGTGCCAGCAGAGCGAGGACAGGGGGAAATGGCTACACCTTC	CASRARTGGNGYTF
.	TRBV6-5	.	TRBJ2-5	TGTGCCAGCAGTTATCTGTCGGGTGGCCAAGAGACCCAGTACTTC	CASSYLSGGQETQYF
.	TRBV18	.	TRBJ2-7	TGTGCCAGCTCACTCACCGGGGGCGGGGACTACGAGCAGTACTTC	CASSLTGGGDYEQYF
.	TRBV14	.	TRBJ2-7	TGTGCCAGCAGCCAAGATGAGGCCTTACCCTACGAGCAGTACTTC	CASSQDEALPYEQYF
.	TRBV28	TRBD1	TRBJ2-5	TGTGCCAGCAGGCGACAGGGGGCGCCGGAGACCCAGTACTTC	CASRRQGAPETQYF
once	TRBV11-3	.	TRBJ1-5	TGTGCCAGCAGCACGTTCGCGGAGATTCGGCAGCCCCAGCATTTT	CASSTFAEIRQPQHF
.	TRBV5-1	.	TRBJ1-3	TGTGCCAGCAGCTTCGGGGGGCCCTTCTCTGGAAACACCATATATTTT	CASSFGGPFSGNTIYF
.	TRBV30	.	TRBJ1-5	TGTGCCTGGAGTGTTGGCGCGTCACTCGAAGAGCCCCAGCATTTT	CAWSVGASLEEPQHF
.	TRBV5-1	.	TRBJ1-2	TGCGCCAGCAGCTTGCCGGGGGCGGATAACTATGGCTACACCTTC	CASSLPGADNYGYTF
.	TRBV5-1	.	TRBJ1-2	TGCGCCAGCAGCTTGTTTTCCGGGCTCCCCTCCAGAGGCTACACCTTC	CASSLFSGLPSRGYTF
.	TRBV6-6	.	TRBJ2-7	TGTGCCAGCAACATCAGGTTTAACTACGAGCAGTACTTC	CASNIRFNYEQYF
.	TRBV10-3	.	TRBJ2-3	TGTGCCATCAGTTTTCCCCCCTCAGGCAAGAGCACAGATACGCAGTATTTT	CAISFPPSGKSTDTQYF
.	TRBV7-2	.	TRBJ1-5	TGTGCCAGCAGCCGGACGGCTAATCAGCCCCAGCATTTT	CASSRTANQPQHF
once	TRBV5-6	TRBD2	TRBJ2-1	TGTGCCAGCAGCTTTGCTGGGACTAGCGGGGGGGTATTCTTC	CASSFAGTSGGVFF
.	TRBV5-1	.	TRBJ1-6	TGCGCCAGCAGCCTGGCAGGCGTGCCACCCCTCCACTTT	CASSLAGVPPLHF
.	TRBV25-1	.	TRBJ2-5	TGTGCCAGCAGTGAATGGGGCCAGGTAGAGACCCAGTACTTC	CASSEWGQVETQYF
.	TRBV7-3	TRBD2	TRBJ2-5	TGTGCCAGCAGCAAGACTAGCGGCGTGCAAGAGACCCAGTACTTC	CASSKTSGVQETQYF
.	TRBV18	.	TRBJ1-2	TGTGCCAGCTCACCAGAAGGGGCCTATGGCTACACCTTC	CASSPEGAYGYTF
.	TRBV28	.	TRBJ1-4	TGTGCCAGCACCCCAAGCACGGGAGCAACTAATGAAAAACTGTTTTTT	CASTPSTGATNEKLFF
.	TRBV25-1	TRBD1	TRBJ2-5	TGTGCCAGCAGTGGACACGGACAGGGCCTCCAAGAGACCCAGTACTTC	CASSGHGQGLQETQYF
.	TRBV7-9	.	TRBJ2-7	TGTGCCAGCAGCTTAGGCACCTACGAGCAGTACTTC	CASSLGTYEQYF
.	TRBV5-1	.	TRBJ2-6	TGCGCCAGCAGCGCAAACTCTGGGGCCAACGTCCTGACTTTC	CASSANSGANVLTF
.	TRBV2	TRBD1	TRBJ2-7	TGTGCCAGCAGTTGGGACAGCTACGAGCAGTACTTC	CASSWDSYEQYF
once	TRBV18	TRBD1	TRBJ1-6	TGTGCCAGCTCACGCTCGGACAGGAGCGGATTGGATTCACCCCTCCACTTT	CASSRSDRSGLDSPLHF
.	TRBV2	.	TRBJ2-2	TGTGCCAGCAGTGAAGCGCTTGGCGGAGCGAACACCGGGGAGCTGTTTTTT	CASSEALGGANTGELFF
.	TRBV5-6	.	TRBJ2-7	TGTGCCAGCAGCAGAGCAGGGTACTACGAGCAGTACTTC	CASSRAGYYEQYF
.	TRBV6-5	.	TRBJ1-2	TGTGCCAGCAAGGGAACCAACTATGGCTACACCTTC	CASKGTNYGYTF
.	TRBV30	.	TRBJ2-3	TGTGCCTGGAGTGTACCGCGGGGCACAGATACGCAGTATTTT	CAWSVPRGTDTQYF
.	TRBV9	.	TRBJ2-1	TGTGCCAGCAGCGTAGGAGCTCCCTCAAGCCCGAGCCTACAAGAGCAGTTCTTC	CASSVGAPSSPSLQEQFF